These T cell receptor beta chains were read from a single sample in a study of T cell changes during pregnancy in multiple sclerosis. Here immunoSEQ multiplex PCR was the method, and the copy in TCRdb shows in-frame clones only, minus some. There are 60,000 or so clones in the sample; less than 95% occur only once, and about 2% lies in the top ten. The input for sequencing was peripheral blood, taken in the second trimester of pregnancy. The receptors here all came from a female donor in good health, enrolled as a control in a pregnancy study. CDR3s include the opening cysteine and the closing phenylalanine or tryptophan. The D gene is left open where the match is weak. Clone size, where shown, is once, few, many, or a class for clones that have expanded.

clone size,D gene,J gene,V gene,CDR3 DNA,CDR3 protein
once,NA,TRBJ2-7,TRBV11-3,TGTGCCAGCAACCAGGGGGCGGGGGGGACCTACGAGCAGTACTTC,CASNQGAGGTYEQYF
NA,NA,TRBJ2-7,TRBV5-6,TGTGCCAGCAGCTTGGTATCCGACGAGCAGTACTTC,CASSLVSDEQYF
once,NA,TRBJ1-1,TRBV20-1,TGCAGTGCCTCGCGTGCTGAAGCTTTCTTT,CSASRAEAFF
NA,NA,TRBJ2-3,TRBV2,TGTGCCAGCAGTGATTGGCAGATCACAGATACGCAGTATTTT,CASSDWQITDTQYF
NA,NA,TRBJ1-5,TRBV7-3,TGTGCCAGCAGCTCCTCAGGGGTATTGAGCAATCAGCCCCAGCATTTT,CASSSSGVLSNQPQHF
NA,TRBD1,TRBJ2-7,TRBV29-1,TGCAGCGTGGGACAGGGACTCTCCTACGAGCAGTACTTC,CSVGQGLSYEQYF
few,NA,TRBJ2-2,TRBV6-4,TGTGCCAGCAGCGCCGGGACATACAACACCGGGGAGCTGTTTTTT,CASSAGTYNTGELFF
NA,NA,TRBJ2-6,TRBV13,TGTGCCAGCAGCATACTAGTAGGAGGTGAGAAAAACTCTGGGGCCAACGTCCTGACTTTC,CASSILVGGEKNSGANVLTF
NA,NA,TRBJ1-1,TRBV6-6,TGTGCCAGCAGTTACGAATGGGAGACTGAAGCTTTCTTT,CASSYEWETEAFF
NA,TRBD2,TRBJ2-5,TRBV28,TGTGCCAGCAGTTTAGGGAGGGGTGGGAAGGAAGAGACCCAGTACTTC,CASSLGRGGKEETQYF
NA,TRBD1,TRBJ2-3,TRBV2,TGTGCCAGCAGTCCCGGACAGGGGACACTCACAGATACGCAGTATTTT,CASSPGQGTLTDTQYF